The rows below give T cell receptor beta chains drawn from one sample of a study of T cell changes during pregnancy in multiple sclerosis. Some clones are missing from TCRdb's copy, which holds only in-frame ones; the method was immunoSEQ multiplex PCR. The sample includes around 96,000 clones, around 94% of them seen just once. Sequences were derived from peripheral blood, sampled after pregnancy. The receptors come from a female donor in good health, enrolled as a control in a pregnancy study. The CDR3 runs from the conserved cysteine through the conserved F or W. D genes are given only for firm matches. Part of the rows lack a size; the others show once, few, many or a class for expanded clones.

>-|TRBV28|TRBJ1-2|TRBD1
TGTGCCAGCAGTTCCAGGCCGGACAGGGGGCTATTTCCCAACTATGGCTACACCTTC
CASSSRPDRGLFPNYGYTF
>-|TRBV18|TRBJ2-7|TRBD2
TGTGCCAGCTCACCGGCGGGGGGCTACGAGCAGTACTTC
CASSPAGGYEQYF
>once|TRBV6-6|TRBJ1-2|TRBD1
TGTGCCAGCAGTCAAACAGGGGGGACCTATGGCTACACCTTC
CASSQTGGTYGYTF
>-|TRBV18|TRBJ2-6|TRBD1
TGTGCCAGCTCCCGCGGACAGGGGAGGTCTGGGGCCAACGTCCTGACTTTC
CASSRGQGRSGANVLTF
>-|TRBV11-2|TRBJ2-7|TRBD2
TGTGCCAGCAGCCTAAGCGGGGCAGGAACCTACGAGCAGTACTTC
CASSLSGAGTYEQYF
>-|TRBV10-3|TRBJ2-1|TRBD1
TGTGCCATCAGTCCAACCTATCACCGGGACAGGGGATCGTGGAGCTCCTACAATGAGCAGTTCTTC
CAISPTYHRDRGSWSSYNEQFF
>-|TRBV9|TRBJ2-3|-
TGTGCCAGCAGCGTAGTGGCGGGCTACACAGATACGCAGTATTTT
CASSVVAGYTDTQYF
>-|TRBV7-9|TRBJ1-1|-
TGTGCCAGCAGCTTAGTCTGGCAGGGGTTCACTGAAGCTTTCTTT
CASSLVWQGFTEAFF
>-|TRBV25-1|TRBJ2-3|-
TGTGCCAGCAGTGAAAGGAGGGAACCAAGCACAGATACGCAGTATTTT
CASSERREPSTDTQYF
>-|TRBV5-1|TRBJ1-2|-
TGCGCCAGCCGGGCGTATACAGGGAACTATGGCTACACCTTC
CASRAYTGNYGYTF
>-|TRBV14|TRBJ2-7|-
TGTGCCAGCAGCCAAGATAGGTTCGGGAGTGATCACGAGCAGTACTTC
CASSQDRFGSDHEQYF
>-|TRBV7-9|TRBJ2-1|-
TGTGCCAGCAGCCTCGACTACTACGGTTACAATGAGCAGTTCTTC
CASSLDYYGYNEQFF
>-|TRBV25-1|TRBJ2-5|TRBD2
TGTGCCAGCAGTCCCGGGACTAGCGAGCAAGAGACCCAGTACTTC
CASSPGTSEQETQYF
>-|TRBV10-3|TRBJ2-3|-
TGTGCCATCAGTGAGGTGGGACGGGAGAAGAAAGATACGCAGTATTTT
CAISEVGREKKDTQYF
>-|TRBV18|TRBJ2-1|-
TGTGCCAGCTCGCCAACAGGGGGGGCGGACAATGAGCAGTTCTTC
CASSPTGGADNEQFF
>-|TRBV6-5|TRBJ1-1|TRBD1
TGTGCCAGCAGTTACCCAGGGGGGCTTTCTGAAGCTTTCTTT
CASSYPGGLSEAFF
>-|TRBV5-1|TRBJ2-3|-
TGCGCCAGCAAGGTTCTAGGCGGTGGCGCAGATACGCAGTATTTT
CASKVLGGGADTQYF
>-|TRBV5-1|TRBJ2-3|TRBD2
TGCGCCAGCAAATCGGGACTAGCGGGGACTTTAGATACGCAGTATTTT
CASKSGLAGTLDTQYF
>-|TRBV27|TRBJ2-2|-
TGTGCCAGCAGTTGGAGGTGGTCCGGGGAGCTGTTTTTT
CASSWRWSGELFF
>-|TRBV7-9|TRBJ1-2|-
TGTGCCAGCAGCTTAGAAAGGGGCAACGGAGGCTACACCTTC
CASSLERGNGGYTF
>-|TRBV28|TRBJ2-7|-
TGTGCCAGCAGTTCACCAGGGTTCACCTACGAGCAGTACTTC
CASSSPGFTYEQYF
>-|TRBV29-1|TRBJ2-3|TRBD2
TGCAGCGTTGAACTACGGAGCGGGACTAGCACAGATACGCAGTATTTT
CSVELRSGTSTDTQYF
>-|TRBV29-1|TRBJ2-1|TRBD1
TGCAGTGCCGCTGGCGGGACAGGTGACAATGAGCAGTTCTTC
CSAAGGTGDNEQFF
>-|TRBV30|TRBJ2-1|TRBD2
TGTGCCTGGAGTGGGACTAGCGGGATCTACAATGAGCAGTTCTTC
CAWSGTSGIYNEQFF
>once|TRBV9|TRBJ1-2|-
TGTGCCAGCAGCGCCGAAGGAGATCGAGTCTTC
CASSAEGDRVF
>-|TRBV14|TRBJ2-5|TRBD1
TGTGCCAGCAGCCGAGGACAGGGAGTAGAGACCCAGTACTTC
CASSRGQGVETQYF
>-|TRBV9|TRBJ1-1|-
TGTGCCAGCAGCGCAGAGGCGATGAACACTGAAGCTTTCTTT
CASSAEAMNTEAFF
>-|TRBV27|TRBJ2-7|TRBD1
TGTGCCAGCAGTTTTCTTCGGGACAGAGGGGAAAAGCAGTACTTC
CASSFLRDRGEKQYF
>-|TRBV30|TRBJ1-5|-
TGTGCCTACGACCCGGGGGACCAGCCCCAGCATTTT
CAYDPGDQPQHF
>-|TRBV5-1|TRBJ2-3|TRBD2
TGCGCCAGCAGCTTAGGGACTAGCGGGAGCACAGATACGCAGTATTTT
CASSLGTSGSTDTQYF
>-|TRBV28|TRBJ2-7|TRBD1
TGTGCCAGCAGTTTTTTCGGGACAGGGTCCTACGAGCAGTACTTC
CASSFFGTGSYEQYF
>-|TRBV7-7|TRBJ2-7|-
TGTGCTAGCAGCCTGGACAGTACCTACGAGCAGTACTTC
CASSLDSTYEQYF
>-|TRBV28|TRBJ1-5|-
TGTGCCAGCAGTTCGCGGACAGTTGGTGATCAGCCCCAGCATTTT
CASSSRTVGDQPQHF
>-|TRBV5-1|TRBJ2-3|TRBD2
TGCGCCAGCAGCACGGGACTAGCGGACACAGATACGCAGTATTTT
CASSTGLADTDTQYF
>-|TRBV7-2|TRBJ2-7|-
TGTGCCAGCAGCTTATCGGGTAGCGGTCGATTCTACGAGCAGTACTTC
CASSLSGSGRFYEQYF
>once|TRBV2|TRBJ1-2|-
TGTGCCAGCAGTGAATTCTTAGCACGGGAAAACTATGGCTACACCTTC
CASSEFLARENYGYTF
>-|TRBV28|TRBJ2-7|-
TGTGCCAGCAGTTTACCCTTAGCGGAAGCGAGCTACGAGCAGTACTTC
CASSLPLAEASYEQYF
>-|TRBV7-2|TRBJ2-1|TRBD2
TGTGCCAGCAGCTTAGGCGGCGGGGGTTACAATGAGCAGTTCTTC
CASSLGGGGYNEQFF
>once|TRBV25-1|TRBJ1-4|-
TGTGCCAGCATTGGGGCGCAGCATGAAAAACTGTTTTTT
CASIGAQHEKLFF
>-|TRBV6-1|TRBJ1-2|TRBD1
TGTGCCAGCACCGGGACAGGACAATATGGCTACACCTTC
CASTGTGQYGYTF
>-|TRBV5-5|TRBJ2-3|-
TGTGCCAGCAGCTTGGGGAGGATTAATATGGATACGCAGTATTTT
CASSLGRINMDTQYF
>-|TRBV2|TRBJ2-7|-
TGTGCCTCCAGCATACCTAGCTCCTACGAGCAGTACTTC
CASSIPSSYEQYF
>-|TRBV27|TRBJ2-1|TRBD2
TGTGCCAGCAGTTTAGTGGGAGGGCCTTACAATGAGCAGTTCTTC
CASSLVGGPYNEQFF
>-|TRBV28|TRBJ1-5|TRBD1
TGTGCCAGCAGCCCAAACAGGGGAGGTCAGCCCCAGCATTTT
CASSPNRGGQPQHF
>-|TRBV19|TRBJ2-2|TRBD2
TGTGCCAGTAGTATCACTAGCGGCGGGGAGCTGTTTTTT
CASSITSGGELFF
>-|TRBV7-2|TRBJ2-7|-
TGTGCCAGCAGCTTAGGGGGACTGGACTACGAGCAGTACTTC
CASSLGGLDYEQYF
>-|TRBV5-4|TRBJ1-5|TRBD1
TGTGCCAGCAGCTTGCGGGACAGGGACAATCAGCCCCAGCATTTT
CASSLRDRDNQPQHF
>-|TRBV30|TRBJ2-1|-
TGTGCCTGGAGCTCCTACAGCTACAATGAGCAGTTCTTC
CAWSSYSYNEQFF